The 2 T cell receptor beta chains presented below share a single source sample, sequenced in a study of T cells in Graves' hyperthyroidism and ophthalmopathy. TCR beta CDR3 regions were amplified from RNA transcripts. First-round RT-PCR with HTBI primers amplified the TCR CDR3 region. TCRdb fed the multiplex PCR reads into MiXCR, producing one record per CDR3 protein. Of 620,000 or so distinct CDR3 sequences in the sample, roughly 15% were seen once. The sample was blood. The receptors were sampled from a woman aged 45-65 years with Graves' ophthalmopathy.

V is TRBV30 and J is TRBJ2-2; D uncertain. V lost 2 bases and J 5 bases, leaving 15 bases between the germline ends. Germline CDR1 and CDR2: GTSNPN and SVGIG (reference sequence). This CDR3 spans 15 amino acids. The CDR3 is CAWSMAGLRTGELFF. DNA for the CDR3: TGTGCCTGGAGTATGGCAGGTCTGAGGACCGGGGAGCTGTTTTTT. Full variable domain (rest looked up from reference TRBV30 and TRBJ2-2): SQTIHQWPATLVQPVGSPLSLECTVEGTSNPNLYWYRQAAGRGLQLLFYSVGIGQISSEVPQNLSASRPQDRQFILSSKKLLLSDSGFYLCAWSMAGLRTGELFFGEGSRLTVL.

This clonotype was observed a few times. This chain uses TRBV5-1 with TRBJ2-7; TRBD1 matches 8 bases. This CDR3 has 14 residues. Germline CDR1 and CDR2: SGHRS and YFSETQ. V lost 4 bases to trimming and J lost 3 bases; unmatched junction nucleotides: 6. The CDR3 DNA sequence: TGCGCCAGCAGCAGGGGGACAGGCGACTACGAGCAGTACTTC. It translates to CASSRGTGDYEQYF.